This T cell receptor (beta chain) emerged from a study of blood T cell repertoires in COVID-19. Study as a whole: From the United States, Italy and Spain came samples of acute and convalescent COVID-19. T cells, B-cell-depleted T cells, or PBMCs supplied cDNA or gDNA.

Germline V gene data show CDR1 as SQVTM and CDR2 as ANQGSEA. V was shortened by 4 bases and J by 5 bases, with 16 bases between the two germline ends. This CDR3 comprises 14 residues. The repertoire was sequenced with immunoSEQ multiplex PCR; TCRdb's copy has only in-frame clones and lacks some. The sample yields roughly 34,000 clones, over 80% seen once. This TCR was sampled from a human donor with active COVID-19. The donor label of this sample is uncertain. Sequencing was done on a sample of peripheral blood. The rearrangement joins TRBV29-1 to TRBJ2-3; the D is unclear. The chain's CDR3 is CSVVPSPPGDTQYF. The CDR3 nucleotides read TGCAGCGTTGTCCCCAGTCCACCGGGAGATACGCAGTATTTT.